The clone carrying this T cell receptor beta chain came up many times. This sample is drawn from a study of regulatory T cells in long-lasting Graves disease. Germline values: CDR1 SNHLY, CDR2 FYNNEI. V shed 6 bases and J 3 bases; nucleotides not matched to a gene: 9. The CDR3 is 16 residues long. Time point reported: persistent/refractory GD, antithyroid drugs over 5 years with positive TRAb. RNA isolated from PBMCs was used to make the TCR library. Sequencing libraries for TCR beta were prepared with iRepertoire HTBI primers and Arm-PCR of CDR3 regions. Using its own MiXCR run on the multiplex PCR reads, TCRdb lists one record per CDR3 protein. The table records hundreds of thousands of distinct CDR3 sequences, about 19% of them present only once.

This chain links TRBV2 with TRBJ1-1; TRBD1 matches 11 bases. Source: peripheral blood mononuclear cells (PBMCs), taken when the disease was refractory, from a patient treated with antithyroid drugs. The clonotype comes from a female donor with Graves disease. CDR3 sequence (DNA): TGTGCCAGCAGGCCGGGACAGGGGGGTCGTGACACTGAAGCTTTCTTT. It translates to CASRPGQGGRDTEAFF.